The source of this T cell receptor beta chain is a study of graft-versus-host responses after intestinal transplantation. Study details: Anti-thymocyte globulin served as induction for all recipients, who then took tacrolimus and steroids for about 3 years.

Produced via immunoSEQ multiplex PCR; TCRdb's table is partial and in-frame only. The sample contains some 69,000 clones, 92% of which appear only once. Trimming stripped 3 bases from V and 3 bases from J, with 7 bases between. Germline-derived CDR1 and CDR2 are MNHEY and SVGAGI. The CDR3 has 13 residues. The chain uses TRBV6-5 and TRBJ2-3; unclear D gene. The TCR sequence derives from a human patient who received an intestinal transplant, so some T cells may come from the graft donor. This specimen was bone marrow, taken 734 days after intestinal transplantation. As DNA, the CDR3 is TGTGCCAGCAGTTATCGAAGAACAGATACGCAGTATTTT. It codes for CASSYRRTDTQYF.